Below are 20 T cell receptor beta chains sequenced from a single sample in a study of blood T cells in healthy people across ages. It was with a sample-barcoded 5' primer and a J-beta primer mix that a second PCR of about 6 to 12 cycles was run. TCRdb passed the 5' RACE reads through MiXCR, listing each CDR3 protein once. Of more than 550,000 distinct CDR3 sequences listed, approximately 21% are singletons. Sequenced: blood. These receptors all stem from a man between 70 and 80 years old in good health.

This clonotype turned up a few times. J is TRBJ2-5 and V is TRBV20-1; possibly TRBD1 or TRBD2 for D (6 bases each). CDR3 length: 14 residues. The V end lost 1 base, the J end lost 5 bases, and 14 bases lay between the germline ends. Germline CDR1 and CDR2: DFQATT and SNEGSKA (reference sequence). The CDR3 spells CSARVGGGSETQYF. CDR3 DNA sequence: TGCAGTGCTAGAGTGGGGGGCGGCTCGGAGACCCAGTACTTC.

The chain recombines TRBV30 with TRBJ2-1; D ambiguous. This CDR3 is built from 12 residues. Looked up from germline, CDR1 is GTSNPN and CDR2 is SVGIG (reference sequence). V dropped 4 bases and J dropped 7 bases, with 11 bases sitting between them. CDR3 nucleotide sequence: TGTGCCTGGACCACATATGGGAATGAGCAGTTCTTC. This encodes CAWTTYGNEQFF.

This clonotype was recorded at least ten times. The V call is TRBV19, the J call TRBJ2-1; D is possibly TRBD2 (7 bases). This CDR3 contains 17 residues. Trimming pared 0 bases from V and 3 bases from J, leaving 15 bases between. Germline CDR1 reads LNHDA; CDR2 reads SQIVND (reference sequence). CDR3 sequence: CASSIDLGQRGYNEQFF. The CDR3 nucleotides are TGTGCCAGTAGTATAGATCTTGGACAGCGGGGCTACAATGAGCAGTTCTTC.

This clonotype showed up just a few times. The V gene is TRBV12-3 or TRBV12-4, the J gene TRBJ2-6, with a possible D match to TRBD2 (7 bases). The V gene lost 3 bases and the J gene lost 4 bases, with 10 bases spanning the gap. CDR3 length: 15 residues. This CDR3 is CASSFGGQGANVLTF. The DNA of the CDR3 is TGTGCCAGCAGTTTCGGGGGGCAAGGGGCCAACGTCCTGACTTTC.

The sample holds a few counts of this clonotype. The chain recombines TRBV25-1 with TRBJ1-1; TRBD1 aligns across 9 bases. V was pared by 4 bases and J by 3 bases, with 3 bases of the junction left unmatched. The CDR3 is 14 amino acids. CDR1 is MGHDK, CDR2 SYGVNS, per germline. CDR3 nucleotide sequence: TGTGCCAGCAGTGGGACAGGGGAGTACACTGAAGCTTTCTTT. Protein sequence: CASSGTGEYTEAFF.

The J gene is TRBJ2-3, the V gene TRBV20-1; TRBD2 matches at 11 bases. This CDR3 has 18 residues. V dropped 1 base and J dropped 1; count of bases not matched to a gene: 10. The germline gives CDR1 DFQATT, CDR2 SNEGSKA (reference sequence). CDR3 region: CSARVVAGGQQGTDTQYF. DNA of the CDR3: TGCAGTGCTAGAGTAGTAGCGGGGGGGCAACAGGGCACAGATACGCAGTATTTT.

V and J are TRBV5-1 and TRBJ2-3; maybe TRBD1 (6 bases). This CDR3 has 14 amino acids. V shed 3 bases and J shed 5 bases, with 13 bases lying between them. The germline CDR1 and CDR2 sequences are SGHRS and YFSETQ. Here the CDR3 reads CASSWAGVEDTQYF. The DNA for the CDR3 is TGCGCCAGCAGCTGGGCAGGGGTAGAAGATACGCAGTATTTT.

This chain uses TRBV11-3 with TRBJ1-2; D gene ambiguous. The CDR3 length is 15 residues. Trimming pared 4 bases from V and 2 bases from J, leaving 14 bases between. The germline CDR1 and CDR2 sequences are SGHNT and YENEEA. The CDR3 DNA reads as TGTGCCAGCAGCTCGCTCACTGACCAGAACTATGGCTACACCTTC. Its translation: CASSSLTDQNYGYTF.

The chain employs TRBV6-1 and TRBJ1-3, with D possibly matching TRBD1 (6 bases). The CDR3 contains 16 residues. Germline V gives CDR1 MNHNS, CDR2 SASEGT. Trimming left V 6 bases short and J 2 bases short, with 17 bases between. The CDR3 protein is CASRLTLQGAGNTIYF. Here the CDR3 DNA reads TGTGCCAGCAGACTAACCCTACAGGGAGCTGGAAACACCATATATTTT.

This clonotype was recorded once. The rearrangement links TRBV10-3 to TRBJ1-4; TRBD1 is a possible D gene (5 bases). CDR1 and CDR2 from the germline V gene are ENHRY and SYGVKD. The CDR3 contains 14 residues. The germline V and J ends were trimmed by 4 bases and 2 bases, with 8 bases remaining between them. CDR3 protein: CAISGGRTNEKLFF. The CDR3 nucleotides read TGTGCCATCAGTGGGGGACGGACTAATGAAAAACTGTTTTTT.

This clonotype was recorded a few times. This chain joins TRBV12-3 or TRBV12-4 and TRBJ1-1; no definite D call. V was trimmed by 5 bases and J by 0 bases, leaving 13 bases between them. The CDR3 is made up of 15 amino acids. The CDR3 region has the DNA TGTGCCAGCAGTCGGACGGAGGCCATGAACACTGAAGCTTTCTTT. It yields the protein CASSRTEAMNTEAFF.

Concerning this clonotype: Mismatch with germline at one junction end may stem from a read error. The chain couples TRBV20-1 to TRBJ2-5; 8 nucleotides agree with TRBD2. The CDR3 extends over 13 amino acids. Looked up from germline, CDR1 is DFQATT and CDR2 is SNEGSKA (reference sequence). For the CDR3, the DNA is TGCAGTGCTCCGGGACTAGTGAAAAAGACCCGGTACTTC. Its translation: CSAPGLVKKTRYF.

The chain links TRBV20-1 to TRBJ2-3; 9 bases align to TRBD1. V lost 3 bases and J lost 3; bases outside the gene matches: 4. The CDR3 loop spans 14 amino acids. Germline loops: CDR1 DFQATT, CDR2 SNEGSKA (reference sequence). The DNA for the CDR3 is TGCAGTGCTAGGGACAGGGGATGGACAGATACGCAGTATTTT. Translation: CSARDRGWTDTQYF.

This rearrangement joins TRBV5-6 to TRBJ2-3, with D perhaps matching TRBD1 (5 bases). The germline V gene has CDR1 SGHDT and CDR2 YYEEEE. This CDR3 has 15 residues. Trimming took 3 bases from V and 2 from J, leaving 13 bases between them. The CDR3 DNA sequence: TGTGCCAGCAGCTGGAAGTGGGGCCCCACAGATACGCAGTATTTT. This sequence encodes CASSWKWGPTDTQYF. Combining the CDR3 with reference TRBV5-6 and TRBJ2-3 gives the whole variable domain DAGVTQSPTHLIKTRGQQVTLRCSPKSGHDTVSWYQQALGQGPQFIFQYYEEEERQRGNFPDRFSGHQFPNYSSELNVNALLLGDSALYLCASSWKWGPTDTQYFGPGTRLTVL.

This chain connects TRBV5-1 to TRBJ1-1; weak D call: TRBD1 (5 bases). Germline CDR1 and CDR2: SGHRS and YFSETQ. Trimming stripped 2 bases from V and 8 bases from J, with 10 bases between. There are 12 residues in the CDR3. CDR3 in amino acids: CASSFDSREAFF. As DNA, the CDR3 is TGCGCCAGCAGCTTCGACAGTAGGGAAGCTTTCTTT.

The sample holds a few counts of this clonotype. This chain connects TRBV10-2 to TRBJ2-7, with 10 bases matching TRBD2. Per germline, CDR1 WSHSY and CDR2 SAAADI. With V trimmed by 3 bases and J by 5 bases, 4 bases remained unmatched. The CDR3 runs 14 residues. CDR3 residues: CASSDSSGSHEQYV. The CDR3, as DNA: TGCGCCAGCAGTGATTCTAGCGGGAGCCACGAGCAGTACGTC.

This clonotype was observed a few times. J is TRBJ1-1 and V is TRBV30; D not certain. CDR3 length: 11 amino acids. With 2 bases removed from V and 9 bases from J, the gap between germline ends came to 10 bases. In germline, CDR1 is GTSNPN, CDR2 SVGIG (reference sequence). CDR3 in DNA: TGTGCCTGGAGTTTTGACGGCAAAGCTTTCTTT. Protein: CAWSFDGKAFF. Based on the CDR3 plus reference TRBV30 and TRBJ1-1, the full variable domain is SQTIHQWPATLVQPVGSPLSLECTVEGTSNPNLYWYRQAAGRGLQLLFYSVGIGQISSEVPQNLSASRPQDRQFILSSKKLLLSDSGFYLCAWSFDGKAFFGQGTRLTVV.

This clonotype occurred once. The chain is built from TRBV5-1 and TRBJ2-5, with TRBD2 as a possible D gene (5 bases). This CDR3 region has 14 residues. V lost 4 bases, J lost 1 base, and 11 bases lay in between. Germline CDR1 and CDR2: SGHRS and YFSETQ. CDR3 amino acids: CASSGGRSQETQYF. CDR3 nucleotide sequence: TGCGCCAGCAGCGGAGGACGTTCCCAAGAGACCCAGTACTTC. Full variable domain (outside the CDR3, taken from reference TRBV5-1 and TRBJ2-5): KAGVTQTPRYLIKTRGQQVTLSCSPISGHRSVSWYQQTPGQGLQFLFEYFSETQRNKGNFPGRFSGRQFSNSRSEMNVSTLELGDSALYLCASSGGRSQETQYFGPGTRLLVL.

This sequence joins TRBV7-2 and TRBJ1-4, with 9 bases identical to TRBD1. The germline gives CDR1 SGHTA, CDR2 FQGNSA. This CDR3 is built from 15 residues. Germline trimming cut 5 bases from V and 3 bases from J; bases unmatched to any gene: 4. The CDR3 sequence: CASSATGGSNEKLFF. CDR3 coding DNA: TGTGCCAGCAGCGCCACAGGGGGCTCTAATGAAAAACTGTTTTTT.

The genes are TRBV12-3 or TRBV12-4 and TRBJ1-2, with D possibly being TRBD1 (5 bases). The CDR3 loop spans 14 amino acids. The germline V and J ends were trimmed by 5 bases and 3 bases, with 13 bases remaining between them. The CDR3 region is CASSDRGDHYGYTF. The CDR3 DNA reads TGTGCCAGCAGTGACCGTGGGGACCACTATGGCTACACCTTC.